What follows is one T cell receptor beta chain and its context. The V end was cut by 1 base, the J end by 5 bases, with 14 bases between. Germline V gene lookup returns CDR1 SNHLY and CDR2 FYNNEI. The CDR3 extends over 15 amino acids. This entry comes from a study of blood T cell repertoires in COVID-19. Study in general: T cells, B-cell-depleted T cells, or PBMCs provided the cDNA or gDNA that served as material.

TCRdb's table, derived via immunoSEQ multiplex PCR, lists solely in-frame clones and lacks some. The table lists about 120,000 clones, 81% of them singletons. Sequencing was performed on peripheral blood. The V gene is TRBV2, the J gene TRBJ2-5; the D gene is possibly TRBD2 (7 bases). The clonotype was recovered from a man aged 45-65 years with acute or convalescent COVID-19. The CDR3 sequence is CASSEVKGGGETQYF. DNA for the CDR3: TGTGCCAGCAGTGAAGTCAAGGGGGGAGGGGAGACCCAGTACTTC.